Below, one T cell receptor (beta chain) is given with its context. J gave up 3 bases and V 4 bases, and 10 bases lay outside the gene matches. Germline V gene lookup returns CDR1 MNHEY and CDR2 SVGAGI. This CDR3 spans 16 amino acids. The data derive from a study of blood T cell repertoires in COVID-19. Clones were sequenced by immunoSEQ multiplex PCR, and TCRdb holds only the in-frame ones, with some missing. The sample shows about 100,000 clones, just under 80% of them seen only once. The sample consisted of peripheral blood. The TCR was taken from a man in his 70s with active or convalescent COVID-19. This chain uses TRBV6-5 with TRBJ2-3; 7 nucleotides line up with TRBD1. Here the CDR3 DNA reads TGTGCCAGCAGTTGGTTGGGGACAGAAGTAACAGATACGCAGTATTTT. This encodes CASSWLGTEVTDTQYF.